This is a list of T cell receptor beta chains from one sample in a study of monozygotic twins with inflammatory bowel disease. TCRdb reprocessed the 5' RACE reads and keeps a single row for each CDR3 protein, giving no DNA. The table lists fewer than 550,000 distinct CDR3 sequences, with 2% to 3% in the top ten. What was sequenced was blood. All receptors derive from a human donor with ulcerative colitis or Crohn's disease, or a healthy co-twin of an affected twin (not recorded which). Both conserved end residues are part of each CDR3.

CDR3 | J | V
CASSSVGTQYF | TRBJ2-5 | TRBV18
CSARMGPVTAPGELFF | TRBJ2-2 | TRBV20-1
CASSLFGGPTYNEQFF | TRBJ2-1 | TRBV5-4
CSVGTRAKRGSTGELFF | TRBJ2-2 | TRBV29-1
CASSDPGGSGANVLTF | TRBJ2-6 | TRBV25-1
CASSQEGYFTKAFF | TRBJ1-1 | TRBV3-1
CASSTLSTDTQYF | TRBJ2-3 | TRBV14
CASSLTTKKTGNEQFF | TRBJ2-1 | TRBV5-4
CASSTKGGQGTGELFF | TRBJ2-2 | TRBV19
CASSPQAAEAFF | TRBJ1-1 | TRBV7-6
CASRAGHSNTEAFF | TRBJ1-1 | TRBV6-1
CASSFGRSGNTIYF | TRBJ1-3 | TRBV12-3/TRBV12-4
CASSAGGSNQPQHF | TRBJ1-5 | TRBV19
CAISSAGTDTQYF | TRBJ2-3 | TRBV10-3
CASSPTRDLRETQYF | TRBJ2-5 | TRBV5-1
CASSSGTGPNTEAFF | TRBJ1-1 | TRBV28
CSAREVAAGEVYF | TRBJ2-7 | TRBV20-1
CSAPRGSGRYNEQFF | TRBJ2-1 | TRBV29-1
CASSPPTGGKNTEAFF | TRBJ1-1 | TRBV18
CASSYNGPGVAYEQYF | TRBJ2-7 | TRBV5-1
CAISDERRVYNEQFF | TRBJ2-1 | TRBV10-3
CSVEVQMNTEAFF | TRBJ1-1 | TRBV29-1
CSASRWGTSLETQYF | TRBJ2-5 | TRBV20-1
CASSTTGSGSTEAFF | TRBJ1-1 | TRBV4-3
CASSLASGNSHNEQFF | TRBJ2-1 | TRBV5-1
CASSRFPTPATNTDTQYF | TRBJ2-3 | TRBV5-5
CASTGLAGIRSYNEQFF | TRBJ2-1 | TRBV7-9
CSVAGTNNEKLFF | TRBJ1-4 | TRBV29-1
CASTLRTGTTEAFF | TRBJ1-1 | TRBV7-9
CASSEITGLAGGSSYNEQFF | TRBJ2-1 | TRBV7-6
CASSSTGSPYNEQFF | TRBJ2-1 | TRBV6-5
CSVKGGGQETQYF | TRBJ2-5 | TRBV20-1
CASRRRDNPEKTQYF | TRBJ2-5 | TRBV6-2/TRBV6-3
CATSQGASPLHF | TRBJ1-6 | TRBV15
CSASPRVSSYEQYF | TRBJ2-7 | TRBV20-1
CASSLMAGIDTDTQYF | TRBJ2-3 | TRBV18
CAWSVLMNTEAFF | TRBJ1-1 | TRBV30
CASSLAVLSYEQYF | TRBJ2-7 | TRBV7-2
CAITSGAERGGRGDTQYF | TRBJ2-3 | TRBV10-3
CASSLPVRRTSGNSPLHF | TRBJ1-6 | TRBV3-1
CASSKGGARGQFF | TRBJ2-1 | TRBV21-1
CASSSLLDSTYEQYF | TRBJ2-7 | TRBV5-1
CASGFGQVNQPQHF | TRBJ1-5 | TRBV27
CASSENGLSTGDLFF | TRBJ2-2 | TRBV2
CASSLSQGAVFF | TRBJ2-2 | TRBV5-4
CASRFLAGGPYNEQFF | TRBJ2-1 | TRBV5-1
CAIRSRGGLSPDTQYF | TRBJ2-3 | TRBV10-3
CASSLPELDSRETQYF | TRBJ2-5 | TRBV7-9
CASSAGTGAYNSPLHF | TRBJ1-6 | TRBV27
CSAANPDLNIF | TRBJ1-5 | TRBV20-1
CASSVGPAGGRNEQFF | TRBJ2-1 | TRBV9
CAIRDSSGLGGANVLTF | TRBJ2-6 | TRBV10-3
CASSDQGAGSPLHF | TRBJ1-6 | TRBV6-4
CASSPLTSGVSGANVLTF | TRBJ2-6 | TRBV3-1